This TCR beta chain was retrieved from a study of blood T cell repertoires in COVID-19. Whole-study context: Acute and convalescent COVID-19 specimens originated in the United States, Italy and Spain. In each case, the material was cDNA or gDNA derived from T cells, B-cell-depleted T cells, or PBMCs.

V was clipped by 5 bases and J by 7 bases; unmatched bases: 16. CDR1 is MGHRA, CDR2 YSYEKL, per germline. The CDR3 runs to 16 residues. In the authors' methods: Nucleated cell counts were estimated from reference gene primer amplification. Data came from immunoSEQ multiplex PCR; TCRdb stores just in-frame clones and leaves some out. The V and J calls and clone size are taken from that table; D and trimming were inferred from the DNA. The sample yields tens of thousands of clones, approximately 87% seen once. Sequenced sample: peripheral blood. The clonotype was recovered from a human donor in a cohort sampled during active COVID-19. The chain recombines TRBV4-1 with TRBJ2-5; 7 positions match TRBD2. The CDR3 region has the DNA TGCGCCAGCAGCAGAGGGCCGGGGACTACCGGGGGGACCCAGTACTTC. This sequence encodes CASSRGPGTTGGTQYF.